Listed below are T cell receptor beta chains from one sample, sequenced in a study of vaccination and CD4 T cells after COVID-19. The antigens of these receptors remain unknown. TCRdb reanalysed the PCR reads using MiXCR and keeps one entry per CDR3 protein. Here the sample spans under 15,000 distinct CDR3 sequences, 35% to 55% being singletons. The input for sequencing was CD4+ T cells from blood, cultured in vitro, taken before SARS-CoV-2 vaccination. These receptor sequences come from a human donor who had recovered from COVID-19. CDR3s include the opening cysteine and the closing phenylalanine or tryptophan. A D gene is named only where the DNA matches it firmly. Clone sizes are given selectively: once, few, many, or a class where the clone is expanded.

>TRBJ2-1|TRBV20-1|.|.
CSANGGSSYNEQFF
TGCAGTGCCAACGGGGGTTCCTCCTACAATGAGCAGTTCTTC
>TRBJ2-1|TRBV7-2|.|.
CASSLVGGDEQFF
TGTGCCAGCAGCTTAGTGGGGGGTGATGAGCAGTTCTTC
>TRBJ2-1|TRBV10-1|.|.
CASSESSSGANEQFF
TGCGCCAGCAGTGAGTCTTCGAGCGGAGCAAATGAGCAGTTCTTC
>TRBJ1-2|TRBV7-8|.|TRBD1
CASSPTTGGSRLGGYTF
TGTGCCAGCAGCCCTACGACAGGGGGCTCCCGGCTGGGTGGCTACACCTTC
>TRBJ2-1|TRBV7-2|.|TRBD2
CASSSPDTSGRYNEQFF
TGTGCCAGCAGCTCCCCAGATACTAGCGGGAGGTATAATGAGCAGTTCTTC
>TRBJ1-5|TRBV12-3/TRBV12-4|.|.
CASSFESAGGYSQPQHF
TGTGCCAGCAGTTTTGAGTCGGCGGGTGGGTATAGTCAGCCCCAGCATTTT
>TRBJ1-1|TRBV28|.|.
CASRQHGTAGAEAFF
TGTGCCAGCAGGCAACACGGGACGGCGGGGGCTGAAGCTTTCTTT
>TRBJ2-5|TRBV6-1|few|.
CASTGEETQYF
TGTGCCAGCACCGGGGAAGAGACCCAGTACTTC
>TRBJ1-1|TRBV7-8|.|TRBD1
CASSSDGIGQGAPRTEAFF
TGTGCCAGCAGCTCAGACGGAATAGGACAGGGGGCGCCCCGGACTGAAGCTTTCTTT
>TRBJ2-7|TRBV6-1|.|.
CASSSDYEQYF
TGTGCCAGCAGCTCCGACTACGAGCAGTACTTC
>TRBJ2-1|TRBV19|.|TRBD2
CASSLSGGAYNEQFF
TGTGCCAGTAGCCTTAGCGGGGGGGCCTACAATGAGCAGTTCTTC
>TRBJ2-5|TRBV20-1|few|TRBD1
CSAVPGGWETQYF
TGCAGTGCTGTTCCAGGGGGTTGGGAGACCCAGTACTTC
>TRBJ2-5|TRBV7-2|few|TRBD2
CASSAGLAGGTGTQYF
TGTGCCAGCAGCGCGGGACTAGCGGGGGGGACAGGGACCCAGTACTTC
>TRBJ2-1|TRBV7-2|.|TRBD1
CASSPRTGDLSNEQFF
TGTGCCAGCAGCCCCAGGACAGGGGATCTCTCCAATGAGCAGTTCTTC
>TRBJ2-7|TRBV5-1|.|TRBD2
CASSWGLAGVSSYEQYF
TGCGCCAGCAGCTGGGGACTAGCGGGGGTTTCCTCCTACGAGCAGTACTTC
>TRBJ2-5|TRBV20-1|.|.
CSARERLTNQETQYF
TGCAGTGCTAGAGAAAGGCTTACTAATCAAGAGACCCAGTACTTC
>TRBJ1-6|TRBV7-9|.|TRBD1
CASSPSGQQGGSPLHF
TGTGCCAGCAGCCCTTCGGGACAGCAAGGGGGTTCACCCCTCCACTTT
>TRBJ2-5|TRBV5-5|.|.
CASSLVLAQETQYF
TGTGCCAGCAGCTTGGTACTAGCTCAAGAGACCCAGTACTTC
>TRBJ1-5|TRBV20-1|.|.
CSARPGNQPQHF
TGCAGTGCTAGACCAGGCAATCAGCCCCAGCATTTT
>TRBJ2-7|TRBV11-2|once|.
CASKIRASSYEQYF
TGTGCCAGTAAGATAAGGGCTAGCTCCTACGAGCAGTACTTC
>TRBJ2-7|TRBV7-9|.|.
CASSQQGTGAYEQYF
TGTGCCAGCAGTCAACAGGGGACGGGGGCCTACGAGCAGTACTTC
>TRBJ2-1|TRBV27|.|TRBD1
CASRRPGQGWNEQFF
TGTGCCAGCAGGCGTCCGGGACAGGGGTGGAATGAGCAGTTCTTC
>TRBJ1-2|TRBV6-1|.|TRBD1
CASSARTGGPYGYTF
TGTGCCAGCAGTGCTCGGACAGGGGGACCCTATGGCTACACCTTC
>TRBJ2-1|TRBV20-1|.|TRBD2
CSASTGTSAYHSYNEQFF
TGCAGTGCTAGCACCGGGACTAGCGCTTATCACTCCTACAATGAGCAGTTCTTC
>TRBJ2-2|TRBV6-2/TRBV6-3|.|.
CASSYPTGSSTGELFF
TGTGCCAGCAGTTACCCGACGGGATCTAGTACGGGGGAGCTGTTTTTT
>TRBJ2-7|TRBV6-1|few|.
CASRKRSAREQYF
TGTGCCAGCAGGAAGAGGTCAGCGCGGGAGCAGTACTTC
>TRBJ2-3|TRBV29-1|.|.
CSVRGWGITDTQYF
TGCAGCGTCAGGGGTTGGGGGATCACAGATACGCAGTATTTT
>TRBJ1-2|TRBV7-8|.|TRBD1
CASSQRQGAFGYGYTF
TGTGCCAGCAGCCAAAGACAGGGGGCTTTCGGATATGGCTACACCTTC
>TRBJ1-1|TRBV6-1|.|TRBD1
CASSRQGAIADTEAFF
TGTGCCAGCAGCCGACAGGGGGCGATTGCGGACACTGAAGCTTTCTTT
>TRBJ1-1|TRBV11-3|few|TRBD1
CASSQGEGYGLNTEAFF
TGTGCCAGCAGCCAGGGGGAGGGATACGGACTCAACACTGAAGCTTTCTTT
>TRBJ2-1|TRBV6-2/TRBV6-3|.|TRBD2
CANRPASGGPYNEQFF
TGTGCCAACAGACCAGCTAGCGGGGGGCCTTACAATGAGCAGTTCTTC
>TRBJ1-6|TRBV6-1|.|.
CASKYNSPLHF
TGTGCCAGCAAGTATAATTCACCCCTCCACTTT
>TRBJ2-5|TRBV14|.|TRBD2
CASSQRAGGVETQYF
TGTGCCAGCAGCCAACGAGCGGGGGGCGTAGAGACCCAGTACTTC
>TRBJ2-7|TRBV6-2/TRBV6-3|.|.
CASSYSGSYEQYF
TGTGCCAGCAGTTACTCGGGCAGCTACGAGCAGTACTTC
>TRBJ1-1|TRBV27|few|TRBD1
CASSPYLRDRLPNTEAFF
TGTGCCAGCAGTCCCTACCTCCGGGACAGGCTCCCGAACACTGAAGCTTTCTTT
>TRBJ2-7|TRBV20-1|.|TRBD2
CSARDRLAGGYEQYF
TGCAGTGCTAGAGATAGACTAGCGGGAGGATACGAGCAGTACTTC
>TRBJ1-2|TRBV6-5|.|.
CASSSGRSYGYTF
TGTGCCAGCAGTTCGGGCAGATCCTATGGCTACACCTTC
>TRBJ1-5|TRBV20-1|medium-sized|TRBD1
CSARAGGTANQPQHF
TGCAGTGCTAGGGCGGGAGGGACAGCCAATCAGCCCCAGCATTTT
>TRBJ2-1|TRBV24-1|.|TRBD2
CATSDPGLAGGPSGQFF
TGTGCCACCAGTGATCCTGGACTAGCGGGAGGGCCAAGTGGGCAGTTCTTC
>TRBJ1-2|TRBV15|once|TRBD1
CATSREGTGGLGGYAF
TGTGCCACCAGCAGAGAGGGGACAGGGGGCTTGGGGGGCTACGCCTTC
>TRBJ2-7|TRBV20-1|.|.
CSASSLPISYEQYF
TGCAGTGCTAGTAGTCTCCCCATCTCCTACGAGCAGTACTTC
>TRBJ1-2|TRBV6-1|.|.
CASSPTGVGYTF
TGTGCCAGCAGCCCGACAGGAGTTGGCTACACCTTC
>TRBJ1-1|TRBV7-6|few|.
CASSSDQGLRTEAFF
TGTGCCAGCAGCTCTGACCAGGGGCTTCGCACTGAAGCTTTCTTT
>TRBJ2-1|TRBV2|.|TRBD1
CASRQGALYNEQFF
TGTGCCAGCAGACAGGGGGCGCTTTACAATGAGCAGTTCTTC
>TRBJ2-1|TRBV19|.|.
CASSAGHPFPFF
TGTGCCAGTAGTGCCGGGCATCCCTTTCCGTTCTTC
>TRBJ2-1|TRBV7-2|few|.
CASSGPGPLESYNEQFF
TGTGCCAGCAGCGGCCCGGGACCCTTGGAGTCCTACAATGAGCAGTTCTTC
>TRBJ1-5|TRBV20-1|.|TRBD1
CSASFTGGGQPQHF
TGCAGTGCTAGTTTCACAGGGGGCGGTCAGCCCCAGCATTTT
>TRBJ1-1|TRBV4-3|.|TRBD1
CASSRNRGRSDVTEAFF
TGCGCCAGCAGCAGGAACAGGGGGAGGTCTGACGTCACTGAAGCTTTCTTT
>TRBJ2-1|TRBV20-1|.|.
CSARLAGGTNEQFF
TGCAGTGCTAGACTTGCCGGCGGAACGAATGAGCAGTTCTTC
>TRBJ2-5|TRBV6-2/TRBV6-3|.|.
CARKSGSSSQETQYF
TGTGCCAGGAAGTCGGGCAGTAGTTCCCAAGAGACCCAGTACTTC
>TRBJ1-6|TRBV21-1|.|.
CASSAKIKTLHF
TGTGCCAGCAGCGCCAAAATAAAGACCCTCCACTTT
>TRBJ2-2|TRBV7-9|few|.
CASSHGTYTGELFF
TGTGCCAGCAGCCACGGGACCTACACCGGGGAGCTGTTTTTT
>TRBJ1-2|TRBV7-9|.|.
CASSLGVREQDYGYTF
TGTGCCAGCAGCTTAGGGGTGCGGGAACAAGACTATGGCTACACCTTC
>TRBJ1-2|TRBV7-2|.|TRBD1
CASSLARQGATGYTF
TGTGCCAGCAGCTTAGCGCGACAGGGGGCGACTGGCTACACCTTC
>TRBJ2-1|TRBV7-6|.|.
CASSLRMGEQFF
TGTGCCAGCAGCTTAAGGATGGGTGAGCAGTTCTTC